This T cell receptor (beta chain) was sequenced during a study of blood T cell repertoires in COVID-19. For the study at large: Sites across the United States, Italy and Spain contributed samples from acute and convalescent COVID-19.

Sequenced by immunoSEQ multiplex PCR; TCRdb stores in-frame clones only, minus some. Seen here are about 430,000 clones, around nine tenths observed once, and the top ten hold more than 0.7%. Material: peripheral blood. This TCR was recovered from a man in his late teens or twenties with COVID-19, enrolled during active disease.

CDR3 sequence: CASSPGLAGGPGTDTQYF. The CDR3 DNA reads TGTGCCAGCAGCCCAGGACTAGCGGGGGGGCCCGGCACAGATACGCAGTATTTT. The rearrangement uses TRBV7-6 and TRBJ2-3; the match to TRBD2 covers 15 bases. CDR1 and CDR2 (germline): SGHVS, FNYEAQ. The CDR3 is 18 residues long. V dropped 5 bases and J dropped 1; count of bases not matched to a gene: 7.